This TCR beta chain stems from a study of blood T cell repertoires in COVID-19 (dated by TCRdb to 2020 to 2021). Study-wide context: Samples from collaborators originated in the United States, Italy and Spain and spanned both the acute and convalescent phases of COVID-19. The prospective study material was composed of cDNA or gDNA derived from T cells, B-cell-depleted T cells, or PBMCs. The dataset comprised deeply sampled blood TCRbeta repertoires from subjects exposed to, actively infected with, or recovered from COVID-19. A freely available public database, intended as a resource for researchers studying the immune response to SARS-CoV-2, is where the repertoires were released. The samples were drawn from the first 160 participants of the ongoing ImmuneRACE study and from 950 to 1,500 subjects provided by 6 global collaborators. Sample metadata almost always included a de-identified subject ID, COVID-19 status, age in years and sex. Where HLA class I and class II types were available, the types were taken from metadata supplied by the sample provider, not from assay-based typing. Paper-wide results and their limitations: How much clinical and demographic metadata was included differed by source and by participant, and the metadata was provided uncurated.

The collaborating institutions used their own protocols to collect whole blood in K2EDTA tubes. For TCRbeta analysis, collaborators shipped samples as frozen whole blood, isolated PBMCs, or DNA extracted from either of those sample types. The germline V gene (reference sequence) gives CDR1 as GTSNPN and CDR2 as SVGIG. The CDR3 covers 12 residues, taking in both the cysteine and the phenylalanine. Only the CDR3 part of the read is kept: 36 bases, read in frame from the first base. V sheds 5 bases and J sheds 7 bases, leaving 11 bases between their ends. TCRbeta CDR3 regions were amplified from genomic DNA using the immunoSEQ Assay, a bias-controlled multiplex PCR. The original pipeline was this. The number of nucleated cells in each sample was estimated by amplification of reference gene primers within the assay. To quantify the absolute abundance of each unique TCRbeta CDR3 rearrangement, sequence reads were collapsed and filtered. For each sample, productive Simpson clonality was calculated as the square root of Simpson's diversity index across productive rearrangements. TCRdb holds this immuneACCESS table with in-frame rearrangements only. Some clones are missing; in checked studies, unresolved V genes explain under half, and the rest has no known cause. Clone size and V and J calls were adopted from that table, with D and trimming inferred from the DNA. Across this sample there are around 29,000 clones, with almost 90% seen only once. The biggest ten clones account for more than 13% of the sample.

This clone has just one count. Its antigen is currently not known. Per-base qualities were not stored, and no clone one base away is much larger. This sequence uses TRBV30 and TRBJ1-4; a weak D assignment points to TRBD1 (5 bases agree). This receptor was taken from a human donor with active COVID-19. The donor label of this sample is uncertain. The specimen was peripheral blood. The nucleotides are TGTGCCTGGGACGGACATAGTGAAAAACTGTTTTTT. It specifies CAWDGHSEKLFF.